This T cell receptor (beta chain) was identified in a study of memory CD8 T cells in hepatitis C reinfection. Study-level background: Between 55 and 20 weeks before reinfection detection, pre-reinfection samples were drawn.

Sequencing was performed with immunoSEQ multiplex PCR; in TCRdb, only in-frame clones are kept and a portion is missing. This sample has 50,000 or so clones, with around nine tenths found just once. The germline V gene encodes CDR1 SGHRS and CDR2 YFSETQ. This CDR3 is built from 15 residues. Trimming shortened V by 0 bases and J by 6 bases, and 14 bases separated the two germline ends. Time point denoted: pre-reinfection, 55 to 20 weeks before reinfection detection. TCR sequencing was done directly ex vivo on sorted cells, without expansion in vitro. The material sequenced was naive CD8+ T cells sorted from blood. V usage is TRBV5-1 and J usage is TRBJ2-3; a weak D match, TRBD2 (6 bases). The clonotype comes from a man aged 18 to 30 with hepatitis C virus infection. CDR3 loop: CASSLGVGGSDTQYF. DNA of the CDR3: TGCGCCAGCAGCTTGGGTGTGGGAGGATCCGATACGCAGTATTTT.